These T cell receptor beta chains were read from a single sample in a study of PD-L1 blockade in urothelial cancer. TCRdb's table, derived via immunoSEQ multiplex PCR, lists solely in-frame clones and lacks some. The table lists some 45,000 clones, 88% of them singletons. The starting material was PBMCs, obtained around atezolizumab (anti-PD-L1) treatment. The receptors originated from a man aged 80 or over with urothelial cancer. Both conserved end residues are part of each CDR3. A D gene is named only where the DNA matches it firmly. For some rows the clone size is stated as once, few or many, or as a class when expanded; others skip it.

TRBJ2-5,NA,NA,TRBV19,CASSISPSHSGETQYF,TGTGCCAGTAGTATAAGCCCCAGCCACAGCGGAGAGACCCAGTACTTC
TRBJ1-1,NA,NA,TRBV27,CASSLRGTAEAFF,TGTGCCAGCAGTTTAAGGGGCACGGCTGAAGCTTTCTTT
TRBJ2-3,NA,TRBD2,TRBV5-4,CASRLAAGVSTDTQYF,TGTGCCAGCAGGTTGGCAGCGGGAGTTTCCACAGATACGCAGTATTTT
TRBJ2-7,once,TRBD1,TRBV27,CASRPLGQGTYEQYF,TGTGCCAGCAGACCACTGGGACAGGGAACCTACGAGCAGTACTTC
TRBJ2-1,NA,TRBD2,TRBV18,CASSPQASGRNEQFF,TGTGCCAGCTCACCACAGGCTAGCGGGAGGAATGAGCAGTTCTTC
TRBJ2-3,NA,TRBD2,TRBV6-5,CASSYRTSGRADTQYF,TGTGCCAGCAGTTATCGGACTAGCGGGAGAGCAGATACGCAGTATTTT
TRBJ1-1,few,NA,TRBV20-1,CSAPGSTEAFF,TGCAGTGCTCCTGGGAGCACTGAAGCTTTCTTT
TRBJ2-1,NA,TRBD2,TRBV18,CASSPTSANEQFF,TGTGCCAGCTCCCCCACTAGCGCCAATGAGCAGTTCTTC
TRBJ2-7,NA,TRBD2,TRBV10-2,CASRPSGPGDEQYF,TGCGCCAGCAGACCTAGCGGGCCAGGGGACGAGCAGTACTTC
TRBJ2-7,NA,NA,TRBV7-8,CASSLGRAYEQYF,TGTGCCAGCAGCTTAGGGAGGGCCTACGAGCAGTACTTC
TRBJ1-5,NA,TRBD1,TRBV4-1,CASSRLSGQGSGNQPQHF,TGCGCCAGCAGCCGGTTATCGGGACAGGGGAGTGGCAATCAGCCCCAGCATTTT
TRBJ2-7,NA,TRBD1,TRBV4-2,CASSDNRGNSYEQYF,TGTGCCAGCAGCGATAACAGGGGCAACTCCTACGAGCAGTACTTC
TRBJ2-7,NA,TRBD2,TRBV5-1,CASSTPGLAGVYEQYF,TGCGCCAGCAGCACGCCGGGACTAGCGGGAGTCTACGAGCAGTACTTC
TRBJ1-2,NA,TRBD1,TRBV19,CASRGTGAIPGYTF,TGTGCCAGTAGGGGGACAGGGGCTATTCCGGGCTACACCTTC
TRBJ1-1,few,NA,TRBV19,CASSEGAHTEAFF,TGTGCCAGTAGTGAGGGAGCGCACACTGAAGCTTTCTTT
TRBJ1-2,NA,TRBD1,TRBV5-1,CASSLAGQGAGYTF,TGCGCCAGCAGCTTGGCGGGACAGGGGGCTGGCTACACCTTC
TRBJ2-3,NA,NA,TRBV15,CATSRDREDTQYF,TGTGCCACCAGCAGAGATCGGGAAGATACGCAGTATTTT
TRBJ2-3,few,NA,TRBV10-1,CASSGAPLFTDTQYF,TGCGCCAGCAGTGGGGCGCCCTTGTTCACAGATACGCAGTATTTT
TRBJ2-7,NA,NA,TRBV21-1,CASSKGPGVKEEQYF,TGTGCCAGCAGCAAAGGTCCGGGAGTGAAGGAAGAGCAGTACTTC
TRBJ2-5,NA,NA,TRBV5-1,CASSLAGLAGTQYF,TGCGCCAGCAGCTTGGCTGGTCTAGCTGGGACCCAGTACTTC
TRBJ2-3,NA,TRBD1,TRBV4-3,CASSPGQGSTDTQYF,TGCGCCAGCAGCCCAGGACAGGGTAGCACAGATACGCAGTATTTT
TRBJ2-3,NA,NA,TRBV5-4,CASSLTNTDTQYF,TGTGCCAGCAGCTTGACAAACACAGATACGCAGTATTTT
TRBJ2-1,NA,TRBD2,TRBV5-6,CASSLWLAATNEQFF,TGTGCCAGCAGCTTGTGGCTAGCGGCGACTAATGAGCAGTTCTTC
TRBJ2-4,NA,NA,TRBV19,CASSIPGVDRAKNIQYF,TGTGCCAGTAGTATCCCTGGGGTTGACAGGGCCAAAAACATTCAGTACTTC
TRBJ2-7,few,NA,TRBV27,CASSPNDRFSPQYEQYF,TGTGCCAGCAGTCCGAATGACAGGTTTTCCCCTCAGTACGAGCAGTACTTC
TRBJ2-3,NA,TRBD2,TRBV15,CATSGSSGRAVSSTDTQYF,TGTGCCACCAGCGGGTCTAGCGGGAGGGCCGTTTCGAGCACAGATACGCAGTATTTT
TRBJ2-7,once,NA,TRBV6-5,CASSPQGRTYEQYF,TGTGCCAGCAGTCCACAGGGAAGGACCTACGAGCAGTACTTC
TRBJ2-5,NA,NA,TRBV5-1,CASSTAGTFGSQETQYF,TGCGCCAGCAGCACGGCCGGGACTTTTGGATCCCAAGAGACCCAGTACTTC
TRBJ1-2,NA,TRBD1,TRBV19,CASSHSGTGVGYTF,TGTGCCAGTAGTCACAGTGGGACAGGGGTTGGCTACACCTTC
TRBJ2-2,NA,TRBD2,TRBV7-2,CASSLTSGITGELFF,TGTGCCAGCAGCCTTACTAGCGGGATCACCGGGGAGCTGTTTTTT
TRBJ2-5,NA,TRBD2,TRBV5-6,CASSRSGRAGETQYF,TGTGCCAGCAGCCGTAGCGGGAGGGCGGGGGAGACCCAGTACTTC
TRBJ1-5,once,NA,TRBV7-2,CASSLQGTQPQHF,TGTGCCAGCAGCTTACAGGGGACTCAGCCCCAGCATTTT